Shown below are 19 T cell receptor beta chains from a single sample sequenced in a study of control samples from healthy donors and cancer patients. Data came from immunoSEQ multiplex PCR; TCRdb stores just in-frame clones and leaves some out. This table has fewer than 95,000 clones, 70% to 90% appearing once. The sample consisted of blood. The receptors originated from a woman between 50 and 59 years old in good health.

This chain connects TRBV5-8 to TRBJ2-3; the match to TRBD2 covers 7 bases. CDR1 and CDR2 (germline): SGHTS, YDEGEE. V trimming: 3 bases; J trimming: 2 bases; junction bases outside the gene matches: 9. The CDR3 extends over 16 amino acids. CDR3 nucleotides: TGTGCCAGCAGCTCCGGGACTAAGGCCCTCACAGATACGCAGTATTTT. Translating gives CASSSGTKALTDTQYF.

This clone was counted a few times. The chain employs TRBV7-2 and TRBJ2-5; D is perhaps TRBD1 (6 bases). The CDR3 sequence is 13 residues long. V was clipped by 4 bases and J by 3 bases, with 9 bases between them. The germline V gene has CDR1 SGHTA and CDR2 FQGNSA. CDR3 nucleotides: TGTGCCAGCAGCTCCTGGACAGAAGAGACCCAGTACTTC. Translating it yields CASSSWTEETQYF.

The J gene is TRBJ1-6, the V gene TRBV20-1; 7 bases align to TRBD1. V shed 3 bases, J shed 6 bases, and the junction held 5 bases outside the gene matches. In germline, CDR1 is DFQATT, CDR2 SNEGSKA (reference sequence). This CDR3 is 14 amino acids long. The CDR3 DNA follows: TGCAGTGCTAGTCCAGGGGGAGGTAATTCACCCCTCCACTTT. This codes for CSASPGGGNSPLHF.

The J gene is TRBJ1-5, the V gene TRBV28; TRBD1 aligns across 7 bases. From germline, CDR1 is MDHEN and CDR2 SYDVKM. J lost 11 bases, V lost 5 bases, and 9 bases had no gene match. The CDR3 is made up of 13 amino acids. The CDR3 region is CASSRTGVGTQHF. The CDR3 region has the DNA TGTGCCAGCAGTCGTACAGGGGTCGGGACCCAGCATTTT.

This CDR3 is CSAQGSSYYGYTF. The CDR3 DNA reads as TGCAGCGCCCAGGGGAGCAGCTATTATGGCTACACCTTC. The V gene is TRBV29-1, the J gene TRBJ1-2; D may be TRBD1 (6 bases). Germline V gene lookup returns CDR1 SQVTM and CDR2 ANQGSEA. The CDR3 length is 13 residues. V dropped 7 bases and J dropped 5 bases, with 17 bases sitting between them.

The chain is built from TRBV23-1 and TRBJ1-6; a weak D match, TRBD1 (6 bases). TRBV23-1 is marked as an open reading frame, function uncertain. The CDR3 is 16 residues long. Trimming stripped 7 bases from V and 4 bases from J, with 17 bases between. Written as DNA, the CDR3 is TGCGCCAGCACTCCCCCCCAGGGGTTTTATAATTCACCCCTCCACTTT. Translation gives CASTPPQGFYNSPLHF.

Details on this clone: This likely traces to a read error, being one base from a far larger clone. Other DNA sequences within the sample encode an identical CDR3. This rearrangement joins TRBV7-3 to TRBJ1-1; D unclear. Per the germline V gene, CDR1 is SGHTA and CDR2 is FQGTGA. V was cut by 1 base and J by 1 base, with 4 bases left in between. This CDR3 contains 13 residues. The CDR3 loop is CASSLSQNTEAFF. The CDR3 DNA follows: TGTGCCAGCAGCTTAAGTCAGAACACTGAAGCTTTCTTT.

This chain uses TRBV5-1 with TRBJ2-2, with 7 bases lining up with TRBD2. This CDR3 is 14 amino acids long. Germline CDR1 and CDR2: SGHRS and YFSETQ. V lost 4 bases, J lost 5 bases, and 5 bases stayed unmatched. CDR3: CASSPGLKTGELFF. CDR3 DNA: TGCGCCAGCAGCCCGGGACTAAAAACCGGGGAGCTGTTTTTT. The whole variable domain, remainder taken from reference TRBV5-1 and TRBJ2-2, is KAGVTQTPRYLIKTRGQQVTLSCSPISGHRSVSWYQQTPGQGLQFLFEYFSETQRNKGNFPGRFSGRQFSNSRSEMNVSTLELGDSALYLCASSPGLKTGELFFGEGSRLTVL.

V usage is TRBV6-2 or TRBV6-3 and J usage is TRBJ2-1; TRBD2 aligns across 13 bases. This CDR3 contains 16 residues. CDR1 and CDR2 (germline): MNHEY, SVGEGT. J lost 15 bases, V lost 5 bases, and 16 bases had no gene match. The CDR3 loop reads CASSPTGRGLAGHRFF. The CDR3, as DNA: TGTGCCAGCAGTCCCACGGGGCGGGGACTAGCGGGGCATCGGTTCTTC.

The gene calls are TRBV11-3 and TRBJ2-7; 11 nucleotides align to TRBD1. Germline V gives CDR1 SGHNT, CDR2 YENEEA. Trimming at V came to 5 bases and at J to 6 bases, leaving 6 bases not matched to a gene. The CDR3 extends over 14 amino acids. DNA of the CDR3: TGTGCCAGCAGCAGCCGGACAGGGGGCTTCGAGCAGTACTTC. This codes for CASSSRTGGFEQYF.

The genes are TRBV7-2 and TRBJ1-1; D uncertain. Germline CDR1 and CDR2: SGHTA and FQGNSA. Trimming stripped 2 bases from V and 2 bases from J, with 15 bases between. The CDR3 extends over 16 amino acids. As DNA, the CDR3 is TGTGCCAGCAGCTTACTCTTGTCAGCCCGTAACACTGAAGCTTTCTTT. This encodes CASSLLLSARNTEAFF.

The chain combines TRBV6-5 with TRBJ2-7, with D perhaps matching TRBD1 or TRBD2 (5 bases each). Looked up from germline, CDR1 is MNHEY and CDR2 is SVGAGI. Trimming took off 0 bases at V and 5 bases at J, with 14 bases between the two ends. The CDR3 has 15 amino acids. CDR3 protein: CASSYSWGSGHEQYF. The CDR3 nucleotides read TGTGCCAGCAGTTACTCTTGGGGGTCGGGGCACGAGCAGTACTTC.

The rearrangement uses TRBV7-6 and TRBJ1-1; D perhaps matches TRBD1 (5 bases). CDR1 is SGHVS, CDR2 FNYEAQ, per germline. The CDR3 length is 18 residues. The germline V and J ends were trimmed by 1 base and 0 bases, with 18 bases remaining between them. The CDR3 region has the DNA TGTGCCAGCAGCTTAGTAGGGCAGGGATCGAACATGAACACTGAAGCTTTCTTT. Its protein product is CASSLVGQGSNMNTEAFF. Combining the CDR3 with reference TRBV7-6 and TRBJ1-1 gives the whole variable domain GAGVSQSPRYKVTKRGQDVALRCDPISGHVSLYWYRQALGQGPEFLTYFNYEAQQDKSGLPNDRFSAERPEGSISTLTIQRTEQRDSAMYRCASSLVGQGSNMNTEAFFGQGTRLTVV.

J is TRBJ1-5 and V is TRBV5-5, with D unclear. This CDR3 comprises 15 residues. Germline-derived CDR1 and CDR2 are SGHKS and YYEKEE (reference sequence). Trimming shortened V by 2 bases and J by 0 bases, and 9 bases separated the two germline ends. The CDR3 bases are TGTGCCAGCAGCTTCATGGGTGATAGCAATCAGCCCCAGCATTTT. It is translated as CASSFMGDSNQPQHF. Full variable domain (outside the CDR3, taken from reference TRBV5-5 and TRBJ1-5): DAGVTQSPTHLIKTRGQQVTLRCSPISGHKSVSWYQQVLGQGPQFIFQYYEKEERGRGNFPDRFSARQFPNYSSELNVNALLLGDSALYLCASSFMGDSNQPQHFGDGTRLSIL.

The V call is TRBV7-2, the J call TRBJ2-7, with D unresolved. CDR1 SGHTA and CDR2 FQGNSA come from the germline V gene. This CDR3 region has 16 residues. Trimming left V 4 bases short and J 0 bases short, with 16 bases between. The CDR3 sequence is CASSSAIGYSSYEQYF. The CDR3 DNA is TGTGCCAGCAGCTCAGCGATCGGGTACAGCTCCTACGAGCAGTACTTC.

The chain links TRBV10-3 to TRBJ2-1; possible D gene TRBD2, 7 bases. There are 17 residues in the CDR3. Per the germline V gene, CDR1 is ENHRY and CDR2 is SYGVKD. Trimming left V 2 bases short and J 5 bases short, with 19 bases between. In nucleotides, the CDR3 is TGTGCCATCAGTGAGACCTACAGTCGGGGGGCGGACAATGAGCAGTTCTTC. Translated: CAISETYSRGADNEQFF.

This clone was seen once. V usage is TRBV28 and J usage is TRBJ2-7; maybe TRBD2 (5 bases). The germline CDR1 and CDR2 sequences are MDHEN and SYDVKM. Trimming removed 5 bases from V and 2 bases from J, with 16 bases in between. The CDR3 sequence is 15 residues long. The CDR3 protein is CASSPRRGSAYEQYF. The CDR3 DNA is TGTGCCAGCAGTCCCCGTCGGGGTTCTGCCTACGAGCAGTACTTC.

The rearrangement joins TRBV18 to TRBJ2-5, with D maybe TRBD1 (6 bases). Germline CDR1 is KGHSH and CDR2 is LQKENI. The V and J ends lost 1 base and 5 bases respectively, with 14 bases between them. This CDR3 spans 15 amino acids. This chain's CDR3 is CASSPRRRGRETQYF. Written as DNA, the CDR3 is TGTGCCAGCTCACCACGACGCAGGGGTCGGGAGACCCAGTACTTC. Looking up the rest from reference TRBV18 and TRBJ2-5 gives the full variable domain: NAGVMQNPRHLVRRRGQEARLRCSPMKGHSHVYWYRQLPEEGLKFMVYLQKENIIDESGMPKERFSAEFPKEGPSILRIQQVVRGDSAAYFCASSPRRRGRETQYFGPGTRLLVL.

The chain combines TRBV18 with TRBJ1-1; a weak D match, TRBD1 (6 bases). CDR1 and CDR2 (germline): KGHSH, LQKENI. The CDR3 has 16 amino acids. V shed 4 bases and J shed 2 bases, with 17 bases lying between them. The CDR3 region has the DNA TGTGCCAGCTCACGAAGCTCCAGGGGAGTAAACACTGAAGCTTTCTTT. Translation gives CASSRSSRGVNTEAFF.